This T cell receptor (beta chain) was captured by sequencing in a study of blood T cell repertoires in COVID-19 (dated by TCRdb to the early 2020s). A note on the overall study: Collaborator samples came from the United States, Italy and Spain and covered acute and convalescent phases of COVID-19. The prospective study material was composed of cDNA or gDNA derived from T cells, B-cell-depleted T cells, or PBMCs. The dataset comprised deeply sampled blood TCRbeta repertoires from subjects exposed to, actively infected with, or recovered from COVID-19. The repertoires were made available in a free public database intended to serve as a resource for research on the immune response to SARS-CoV-2. The samples were drawn from the first 160 participants of the ongoing ImmuneRACE study and from 1,254 subjects provided by 6 global collaborators. A de-identified subject ID, COVID-19 status, age in years and sex were almost always included in the sample metadata. Where available, HLA class I and class II types were taken from metadata supplied by the sample provider and were not determined by assay-based typing. Study-wide findings and limitations: How much clinical and demographic metadata was included differed by source and by participant, and the metadata was provided uncurated.

V is shortened by 2 bases, J by 1 base, and the region joining them spans 7 bases. Taken from cysteine to phenylalanine, the CDR3 has 14 residues. Only CDR3 DNA remains: 42 bases, in frame from the first base. Via the germline V gene (reference sequence), CDR1 is LNHDA and CDR2 SQIVND. In the case of this clone: No cognate antigen has been identified for it. No base-level quality is on record; no much larger clone is a single base apart.

TCRbeta CDR3 regions were amplified from genomic DNA using the immunoSEQ Assay, a bias-controlled multiplex PCR. The paper's data handling went like this. The number of nucleated cells in each sample was estimated from the amplification of reference gene primers within the assay. Sequence reads were collapsed and filtered to measure the absolute abundance of every unique TCRbeta CDR3 rearrangement. For each sample, productive Simpson clonality was calculated by taking the square root of Simpson's diversity index across productive rearrangements. Imported from immuneACCESS, the table was reduced by TCRdb to in-frame sequences with V and J called. These copies leave out some clones; in studies compared against another copy, an unresolved V gene accounts for under half, and the cause of the remainder is not known. V and J calls plus clone size are reproduced from that table; the DNA served to infer D and trimming. This sample comprises 200,000 or so clones, around 81% of them detected only once. The biggest ten clones account for approximately 7.6% of the sample.

In the prospective study, participants were about 18 to 90 years old, resided in around 25 geographic areas of the United States, and were enrolled through a virtual design. In the prospective study, participants were assigned to cohorts based on the clinical history participants reported in a screening survey and a study questionnaire. ImmuneRACE Cohort 3 recovered participants were defined by two consecutive negative NP/OP PCR tests, healthcare professional clearance, or symptom resolution. Mobile phlebotomists in the prospective study collected whole blood, serum and a nasopharyngeal or oropharyngeal swab from every participant. Additional blood draws and questionnaires over an approximately 2-month period could optionally be provided by prospective study participants. Before DNA extraction, blood samples from the prospective study were shipped at room temperature or frozen.

The chain employs TRBV19 and TRBJ2-3; confidence is insufficient to name the D gene. The TCR sequence derives from a man aged 40-49 years who had recovered from COVID-19. The sample comprised PBMCs or T cells enriched from blood (not recorded which). In nucleotide form, the sequence is TGTGCCAGTAGTATATACAGAGGCACAGATACGCAGTATTTT. Its amino acids are CASSIYRGTDTQYF.